This T cell receptor beta chain came from a study of chemoradiotherapy in HPV16-positive cancers. The data were produced by immunoSEQ multiplex PCR, yet TCRdb's version contains in-frame clones alone and is incomplete. The sample records about 32,000 clones, about 91% being singletons. CDR1 GTSNPN and CDR2 SVGIG come from the germline V gene (reference sequence). The ends were cut back, 8 bases at V and 5 bases at J, with 15 bases in the middle. The CDR3 contains 12 residues. The sequence came from a human donor with HPV-associated anogenital cancer. Sequenced here: blood, sampled from a patient who underwent chemoradiotherapy. The V gene is TRBV30, the J gene TRBJ1-1, with D maybe TRBD1 (5 bases). In nucleotides, the CDR3 is TGTGCCCCCCGGGACGGGAAAACTGAAGCTTTCTTT. Its protein is CAPRDGKTEAFF.